This T cell receptor beta chain was obtained from a study of T cells in Graves' hyperthyroidism and ophthalmopathy (dated by TCRdb to 2018 to 2020). Study-wide context: Peripheral blood samples were taken at initial diagnosis, before any treatment was given. In several Graves' hyperthyroidism patients, the study also compared T-cell repertoires from thyroid tissue with T-cell repertoires from blood. The paper describes TCR Vbeta CDR3 sequencing of 140 or so peripheral blood samples, made up of about 41 ophthalmopathy patients, 70 to 75 hyperthyroidism patients and roughly 17 progressor patients. An independent validation cohort of 18 to 20 hyperthyroidism patients and approximately 16 patients who later progressed to ophthalmopathy tested prospective prediction of ophthalmopathy. To identify TCR V-J signatures that set the groups apart, the researchers used a discovery cohort of 100 patients, made up of fewer than 50 with Graves' ophthalmopathy and 57 with stable Graves' hyperthyroidism. The 85 to 100 discovery patients were randomly split 7:3 into training and test sets. Following sampling, methimazole starting at 30 mg daily was given to hyperthyroidism patients, and high-dose intravenous methylprednisolone was given to ophthalmopathy patients.

Stable Graves' hyperthyroidism was defined as no progression to ophthalmopathy during 18 months of follow-up. Hyperthyroidism patients were aged 18 to 65 years and newly diagnosed, with disease duration of less than 2 months. Any patient with an uncontrolled infection, another autoimmune disease, pregnancy or lactation was excluded. Diagnoses were established on the basis of clinical symptoms, serum thyroxine and TRAb, thyroid ultrasound, and orbital computed tomography. Ficoll-Paque density gradient centrifugation was used to isolate PBMCs from about 10 ml of fresh peripheral blood. Total RNA was extracted with Trizol reagent, and quality was checked on an Agilent 2100 Bioanalyzer. Overall study results and their limits: In validation, progression to ophthalmopathy was predicted by the model with 70.59% sensitivity and approximately 78% specificity, a median of around 6.5 months before onset. No statistical method was used to fix the sample size in advance, and group allocation was not hidden from the investigators. Blood samples also contained most of the expanded thyroid clonotypes (frequency above 0.001), which suggests that blood repertoires may reflect thyroid immune responses. In cross-validation, a model built on a 13 V-J signature told ophthalmopathy apart from stable hyperthyroidism with roughly 87% sensitivity and about 81% specificity, and in testing the same model reached 80%/75%.

The germline V gene (reference sequence) supplies CDR1 LGHDT and CDR2 YNNKEL. Including cysteine and phenylalanine, the CDR3 has 13 amino acids. The only DNA kept is the CDR3, 39 bases in frame from the first base. Between the V and J ends, shortened by 1 base and 3 bases respectively, the junction contains 7 bases. Of note for this clonotype: Its antigen is currently not known. Base qualities are not at hand, and no much larger clone is one base apart.

The TCR beta CDR3 regions were amplified from the RNA transcripts. The first round of RT-PCR for the TCR CDR3 was performed with the HTBI primer set and the Qiagen OneStep RT-PCR kit. Libraries were constructed in a second round of multiplex PCR, after which size selection and purification were performed. Sequencing of the libraries was done on an Illumina HiSeq2000 using paired-end 100 bp reads. The authors' analysis ran thus. SOAPnuke was used to process the raw data, removing reads that contained adapters or uncalled bases, had a mean Phred below 15, or lacked an exact match to the constant primer or identifier. COPE v1.2.5 was used to merge the high-quality paired reads, and each unique nucleotide sequence was defined as a clonotype. Clonotypes were aligned to IMGT TRBV, TRBD and TRBJ reference segments using MiTCR v1.1. Only V-J combinations with frequency above 0.0001, covering approximately 99% of repertoires, were analysed. A TCS score was defined as the ratio between F50 (clonal expansion) and ExV (chaos), using BLOSUM62-based TCRdist between CDR3 peptides within each V-J. Welch's t-statistics and random forest reduced approximately 520 V-J features to fewer than 15, which were used in a naive Bayes classifier (R e1071). The similarity between thyroid and blood repertoires was quantified using the Morisita-Horn index. TCRdb passed the public sequencing reads through fastp at Q25 and MiXCR, retaining productive beta sequences. Records with the same CDR3 protein are collapsed into one entry carrying the most frequent genes and DNA. The V and J calls were determined by TCRdb, not by the authors. Here the sample has 700,000 to 850,000 distinct CDR3 sequences; over 35% occur a single time. About a third of the sample rests with the top ten.

This receptor chain uses TRBV3-1 and TRBJ2-7, with the D gene tentatively TRBD1 or TRBD2, based on 5 matching bases in each. This TCR was recovered from a woman in her thirties or forties with Graves' hyperthyroidism. What was sequenced was blood. This receptor carries the CDR3 CASSQAGGYEQYF. The nucleotide sequence reads as follows: TGTGCCAGCAGCCAAGCTGGGGGCTACGAGCAGTACTTC.